This T cell receptor beta chain was recovered during a study of cytomegalovirus exposure and HLA in healthy donors. This CDR3 has 13 amino acids. CDR1 SGHDN and CDR2 FVKESK come from the germline V gene. The V end was cut by 4 bases, the J end by 5 bases, with 11 bases between. General study findings and limits: Later analysis demonstrated an association between a missense DCLRE1C variant and TCR beta V- and J-gene trimming. A later analysis associated some 16,000 TCR beta sequences with HLA alleles at a 0.05 false discovery rate.

Primers: 60 Vbeta forward and 13 Jbeta reverse. Sequencing was performed with immunoSEQ multiplex PCR; in TCRdb, only in-frame clones are kept and a portion is missing. The sample lists approximately 270,000 clones, 75% to 85% occurring once. All donors participated as healthy donors of bone marrow. This clone was picked up one time. Its antigen is unidentified. The sample was PBMCs. The rearrangement joins TRBV14 to TRBJ1-1; D is uncertain. The source is a girl aged 2-10 years in good health and CMV-seronegative. The CDR3 region is CASSLGSATEAFF. In DNA, the CDR3 is TGTGCCAGCAGCCTCGGGTCTGCGACTGAAGCTTTCTTT.